A single TCR beta chain is shown here with its context. The antigen is unknown. The sample belongs to a study of early T cells in non-severe SARS-CoV-2 infection. In the study overall: Sequenced bulk RNA came from whole blood that was unsorted, and chains were unpaired. Study-level points and caveats: Database matching using VDJdb favored anti-spike CD8 responses, with private and CD4 specificities left missing.

The protocol attached unique molecular identifiers to individual cDNA molecules. TCRdb itself ran the 5' RACE reads through MiXCR, one entry per CDR3 protein. The sample contains 60,000 or so distinct CDR3 sequences, approximately 12% of which appear only once. The V end lost 0 bases, the J end lost 2 bases, and 7 bases lay between the germline ends. Germline V lookup: CDR1 MNHEY, CDR2 SVGAGI. The CDR3 covers 15 residues. This chain connects TRBV6-5 to TRBJ2-2; possible D gene TRBD1, 5 bases. Sequenced input: whole blood. The receptor comes from an adult who was a healthcare worker with PCR-confirmed SARS-CoV-2 infection or an uninfected control (not recorded which). The CDR3 sequence: CASSYSGVNTGELFF. The CDR3 DNA is TGTGCCAGCAGTTACTCAGGGGTTAACACCGGGGAGCTGTTTTTT.